The following is a T cell receptor (beta chain) sequence with its context. The entry originates in a study of blood T cell repertoires in COVID-19. Study at large: Italy, Spain and the United States were the sources of the convalescent and acute COVID-19 samples.

Germline V gene sequence: CDR1 SGHTA, CDR2 FQGNSA. V lost 1 base and J lost 10, with 5 bases in between. CDR3 length: 12 residues. Original data processing: Reference gene primer amplification yielded estimated nucleated cell counts. Produced via immunoSEQ multiplex PCR; TCRdb's table is partial and in-frame only. D and trimming were read from the DNA, whereas the V and J calls and clone size are those reported in that table. The sample records 200,000 to 250,000 clones, 90% being singletons. The chain has TRBV7-2 and TRBJ1-6, with unresolved D. The material sequenced was PBMCs or T cells enriched from blood (not recorded which). This TCR derives from a man younger than 40 who had been exposed to COVID-19. CDR3 in amino acids: CASSLGRSPLHF. In DNA, the CDR3 is TGTGCCAGCAGCTTAGGGAGATCACCCCTCCACTTT.